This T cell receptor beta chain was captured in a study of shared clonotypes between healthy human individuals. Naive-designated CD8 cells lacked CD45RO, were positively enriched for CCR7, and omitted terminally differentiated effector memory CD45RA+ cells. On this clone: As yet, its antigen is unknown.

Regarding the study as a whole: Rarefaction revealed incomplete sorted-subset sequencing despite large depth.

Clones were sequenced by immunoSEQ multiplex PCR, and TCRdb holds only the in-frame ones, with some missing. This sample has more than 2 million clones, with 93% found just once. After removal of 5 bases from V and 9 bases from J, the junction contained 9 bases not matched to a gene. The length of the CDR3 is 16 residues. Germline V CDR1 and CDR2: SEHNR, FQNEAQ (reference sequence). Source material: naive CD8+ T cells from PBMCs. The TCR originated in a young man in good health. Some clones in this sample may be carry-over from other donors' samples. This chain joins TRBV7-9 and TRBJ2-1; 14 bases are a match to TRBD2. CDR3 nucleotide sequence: TGTGCCAGCAGCCCACACGGGACTAGCGGGAGTGTTGAGCAGTTCTTC. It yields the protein CASSPHGTSGSVEQFF. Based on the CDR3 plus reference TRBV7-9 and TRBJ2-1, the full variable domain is DTGVSQNPRHKITKRGQNVTFRCDPISEHNRLYWYRQTLGQGPEFLTYFQNEAQLEKSRLLSDRFSAERPKGSFSTLEIQRTEQGDSAMYLCASSPHGTSGSVEQFFGPGTRLTVL.